This is a list of T cell receptor beta chains from one sample in a study of T-cell reconstitution after alpha-beta-depleted transplantation in children. TCRdb ran MiXCR on the PCR reads and lists one entry per CDR3 protein. The sample has over 150,000 distinct CDR3 sequences, about 6% seen once. This material consisted of PBMCs, taken before TCRalphabeta/CD19-depleted stem cell transplant. These receptors were taken from a girl in the first two years of life with combined immunodeficiency, due to receive a stem cell transplant. Both conserved end residues are part of each CDR3. Each record gives: D gene, V gene, clone size, J gene, CDR3 DNA, CDR3 protein. A D gene is named only where the DNA matches it firmly. Size is stated for part of the rows, as once, few or many counts, or as a class when the clone is expanded.

d_call: NA
v_call: TRBV9
clone_size: NA
j_call: TRBJ2-1
cdr3_nt: TGTGCCAGCAGCCCCACCGACTCCTACAATGAGCAGTTCTTC
cdr3_aa: CASSPTDSYNEQFF

d_call: NA
v_call: TRBV29-1
clone_size: many
j_call: TRBJ2-7
cdr3_nt: TGCAGCGTTGAGGTCCAGGGGCTTTCCTACGAGCAGTACTTC
cdr3_aa: CSVEVQGLSYEQYF

d_call: NA
v_call: TRBV20-1
clone_size: NA
j_call: TRBJ2-7
cdr3_nt: TGCAGTGCTAGAGATATAGTTCCCGGGAGCAGGGACTCCTACGAGCAGTACTTC
cdr3_aa: CSARDIVPGSRDSYEQYF

d_call: TRBD2
v_call: TRBV9
clone_size: many
j_call: TRBJ2-3
cdr3_nt: TGTGCCAGCAGCGTAGGTGCGGGAGCCGTCACAGATACGCAGTATTTT
cdr3_aa: CASSVGAGAVTDTQYF

d_call: TRBD1
v_call: TRBV29-1
clone_size: many
j_call: TRBJ2-5
cdr3_nt: TGCAGCGCCGAGGGGACAGTGCAAGAGACCCAGTACTTC
cdr3_aa: CSAEGTVQETQYF

d_call: TRBD2
v_call: TRBV28
clone_size: many
j_call: TRBJ2-2
cdr3_nt: TGTGCCAGCAGCCCCGGGACTAGCGGCTGGAACACCGGGGAGCTGTTTTTT
cdr3_aa: CASSPGTSGWNTGELFF

d_call: NA
v_call: TRBV19
clone_size: NA
j_call: TRBJ1-5
cdr3_nt: TGTGCCAGTAGTCCCCGAACAGGATATAGCAATCAGCCCCAGCATTTT
cdr3_aa: CASSPRTGYSNQPQHF

d_call: NA
v_call: TRBV5-1
clone_size: many
j_call: TRBJ2-1
cdr3_nt: TGCGCCAGCAGCTTGGGACCCCTCAACACGGAGCAGTTCTTC
cdr3_aa: CASSLGPLNTEQFF

d_call: NA
v_call: TRBV20-1
clone_size: many
j_call: TRBJ1-4
cdr3_nt: TGCAGTGCTCCGAGGGGTTATGAAAAACTGTTTTTT
cdr3_aa: CSAPRGYEKLFF

d_call: NA
v_call: TRBV4-3
clone_size: many
j_call: TRBJ2-1
cdr3_nt: TGCGCCAGCAGCCAAGGTGGACTCCCGGGCTACAATGAGCAGTTCTTC
cdr3_aa: CASSQGGLPGYNEQFF

d_call: TRBD2
v_call: TRBV6-2/TRBV6-3
clone_size: many
j_call: TRBJ2-1
cdr3_nt: TGTGCCAGCAGCGGGACTAGCGTAGGTGAGCAGTTCTTC
cdr3_aa: CASSGTSVGEQFF

d_call: NA
v_call: TRBV7-6
clone_size: medium-sized
j_call: TRBJ1-1
cdr3_nt: TGTGCCAGCAGTATTTCCCGGGACCCGAACACTGAAGCTTTCTTT
cdr3_aa: CASSISRDPNTEAFF

d_call: NA
v_call: TRBV29-1
clone_size: many
j_call: TRBJ1-5
cdr3_nt: TGCAGCGTTCTTGAGGGGGGCTTCGGTGAGGCCCAGCATTTT
cdr3_aa: CSVLEGGFGEAQHF

d_call: NA
v_call: TRBV29-1
clone_size: many
j_call: TRBJ1-1
cdr3_nt: TGCAGCGTTGAAGAAGGGCTTATTAACACTGAAGCTTTCTTT
cdr3_aa: CSVEEGLINTEAFF

d_call: NA
v_call: TRBV29-1
clone_size: many
j_call: TRBJ1-1
cdr3_nt: TGCAGCGTTGAGGACCCCAGGGCCTTGGGCACTGAAGCTTTCTTT
cdr3_aa: CSVEDPRALGTEAFF

d_call: NA
v_call: TRBV7-2
clone_size: NA
j_call: TRBJ2-2
cdr3_nt: TGTGCCAGCAGCCGCGGGACTCCTGGTCCCGGGGAGCTGTTTTTT
cdr3_aa: CASSRGTPGPGELFF

d_call: NA
v_call: TRBV20-1
clone_size: many
j_call: TRBJ2-7
cdr3_nt: TGCAGTGCTAGAATTACACTTATCTACGAGCAGTACTTC
cdr3_aa: CSARITLIYEQYF

d_call: NA
v_call: TRBV7-9
clone_size: few
j_call: TRBJ2-1
cdr3_nt: TGTGCCAGCAGCCCACACAAGGGTGGGAGACGGGACAATGAGCAGTTCTTC
cdr3_aa: CASSPHKGGRRDNEQFF